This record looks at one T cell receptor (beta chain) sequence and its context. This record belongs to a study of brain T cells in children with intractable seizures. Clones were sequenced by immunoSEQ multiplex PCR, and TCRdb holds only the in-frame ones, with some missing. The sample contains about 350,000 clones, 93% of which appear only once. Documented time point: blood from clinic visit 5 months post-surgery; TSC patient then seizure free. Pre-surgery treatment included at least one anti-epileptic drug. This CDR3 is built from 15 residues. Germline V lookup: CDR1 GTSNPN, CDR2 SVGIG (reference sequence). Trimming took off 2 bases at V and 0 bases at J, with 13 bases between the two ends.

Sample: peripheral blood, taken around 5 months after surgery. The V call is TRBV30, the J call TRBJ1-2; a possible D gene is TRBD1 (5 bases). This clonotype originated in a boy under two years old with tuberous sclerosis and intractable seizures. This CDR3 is CAWSTRGAANYGYTF. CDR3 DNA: TGTGCCTGGAGTACCCGAGGGGCAGCTAACTATGGCTACACCTTC.